Following are 25 T cell receptor beta chains from one sample sequenced in a study of PD-1 blockade in classical Hodgkin lymphoma. Time point reported: cycle 4 day 1 (C4D1), after six to seven weeks of nivolumab. Relapse was seen in all patients after autologous stem cell transplantation, and brentuximab vedotin exposure was variable. The protocol was immunoSEQ multiplex PCR, while the TCRdb copy is restricted to in-frame clones and leaves out a portion. Of 45,000 to 60,000 clones in the sample, 80% were seen once. The specimen was peripheral blood mononuclear cells (PBMCs), collected before the fourth cycle of nivolumab. These receptors were obtained from a human donor with classical Hodgkin lymphoma.

The genes are TRBV19 and TRBJ2-2, with D perhaps TRBD1 (6 bases). The germline CDR1 and CDR2 sequences are LNHDA and SQIVND (reference sequence). Trimming removed 10 bases at V and 0 bases at J, with 15 bases between. The CDR3 is made up of 15 amino acids. The CDR3 reads CATSPGTTNTGELFF. The CDR3 nucleotides read TGTGCCACCTCCCCGGGGACAACGAACACCGGGGAGCTGTTTTTT.

This rearrangement joins TRBV5-6 to TRBJ2-1, with 8 bases identical to TRBD2. This CDR3 spans 13 amino acids. CDR1 is SGHDT and CDR2 is YYEEEE in the germline V gene. V gave up 2 bases and J gave up 9 bases; unmatched junction bases: 4. The CDR3 sequence is CASSFAGGFEQFF. The CDR3 nucleotides read TGTGCCAGCAGCTTTGCGGGGGGCTTTGAGCAGTTCTTC.

This chain uses TRBV2 with TRBJ2-1, with D hard to call. The CDR3 runs 11 residues. V lost 5 bases to trimming and J lost 8 bases, with 7 bases between them. The germline V gene encodes CDR1 SNHLY and CDR2 FYNNEI. This chain's CDR3 is CASSQSHEQFF. The DNA for the CDR3 is TGTGCCAGCAGTCAGAGCCATGAGCAGTTCTTC.

The rearrangement uses TRBV7-2 and TRBJ2-7, with 7 bases identical to TRBD2. Trimming took 3 bases from V and 4 from J; bases not matched to a gene: 3. The germline V gene encodes CDR1 SGHTA and CDR2 FQGNSA. The CDR3 loop spans 13 amino acids. The CDR3 nucleotides are TGTGCCAGCAGCTTCGGAGCGGGGTACGAGCAGTACTTC. Translated, it gives CASSFGAGYEQYF.

The gene calls are TRBV7-9 and TRBJ2-1; no definite D call. Germline loops: CDR1 SEHNR, CDR2 FQNEAQ (reference sequence). V lost 4 bases and J lost 6, with 7 bases in between. The CDR3 length is 12 residues. The CDR3 coding sequence is TGTGCCAGCAGCTACGGCCCCAATGAGCAGTTCTTC. Translated: CASSYGPNEQFF.

The chain combines TRBV5-8 with TRBJ2-5, with D perhaps TRBD1 (6 bases). This CDR3 comprises 12 residues. Germline CDR1 SGHTS, CDR2 YDEGEE. V was pared by 7 bases and J by 13 bases, with 20 bases between. CDR3 sequence reads: CASSNDRLIPYF. CDR3 coding DNA: TGTGCCAGCTCGAATGACAGGTTAATACCGTACTTC.

The chain uses TRBV27 and TRBJ1-2; D not resolved. Between the trimmed V and J ends, which lost 2 bases and 4 bases, there was a span of 8 bases. Germline V lookup: CDR1 MNHEY, CDR2 SMNVEV (reference sequence). This CDR3 is 13 amino acids long. The CDR3 coding sequence is TGTGCCAGCAGTTTACTGGGCACCTATGGCTACACCTTC. Protein product: CASSLLGTYGYTF.

The chain couples TRBV6-5 to TRBJ2-3; the D gene is possibly TRBD2 (6 bases). This CDR3 comprises 13 residues. V was trimmed by 5 bases and J by 2 bases, leaving 8 bases between them. Germline-derived CDR1 and CDR2 are MNHEY and SVGAGI. The DNA for the CDR3 is TGTGCCAGCAGTCGGGACTTCACAGATACGCAGTATTTT. Translated: CASSRDFTDTQYF.

CDR3 protein: CASSQATGGGELFF. The CDR3, as DNA: TGTGCCAGCAGCCAAGCCACGGGAGGCGGGGAGCTGTTTTTT. The V and J genes are TRBV14 and TRBJ2-2, with TRBD2 matching 7 bases. The junction had 3 bases not matched to a gene; V was cut back by 1 base and J by 7 bases. The CDR3 sequence is 14 residues long. Germline lookup yields CDR1 SGHDN and CDR2 FVKESK. Full variable domain (rest looked up from reference TRBV14 and TRBJ2-2): EAGVTQFPSHSVIEKGQTVTLRCDPISGHDNLYWYRRVMGKEIKFLLHFVKESKQDESGMPNNRFLAERTGGTYSTLKVQPAELEDSGVYFCASSQATGGGELFFGEGSRLTVL.

The chain joins TRBV5-1 to TRBJ2-3; 8 bases match TRBD2. Germline V gene data show CDR1 as SGHRS and CDR2 as YFSETQ. With 3 bases clipped from V and 2 bases from J, the junction kept 14 bases outside the gene matches. The CDR3 loop spans 18 amino acids. The CDR3 region has the DNA TGCGCCAGCAGCTCCGGCCGGGGTAGCGGGGCTATCACAGATACGCAGTATTTT. Its translation: CASSSGRGSGAITDTQYF.

This chain's CDR3 is CASSETAGVTRELFF. CDR3 bases: TGCGCCAGCAGTGAAACTGCGGGAGTAACCCGGGAGCTGTTTTTT. The J gene is TRBJ2-2, the V gene TRBV10-1; 7 bases align to TRBD2. V dropped 3 bases and J dropped 9; count of bases not matched to a gene: 10. The CDR3 contains 15 residues. The V gene's germline CDR1 is WNHNN and CDR2 SYGVQD (reference sequence).

As regards this clone: Distinct nucleotide sequences in the sample also encode this CDR3. This chain links TRBV18 with TRBJ1-1; tentatively, D is TRBD1 (6 bases). V lost 2 bases to trimming and J lost 2 bases, with 12 bases between them. The germline gives CDR1 KGHSH, CDR2 LQKENI. CDR3 length equals 15 residues. The CDR3 reads CASSPSVQGNTEAFF. CDR3 nucleotides: TGTGCCAGCTCACCATCGGTACAGGGTAACACTGAAGCTTTCTTT.

The chain has TRBV7-6 and TRBJ1-1, with D possibly matching TRBD1 (6 bases). The CDR3 sequence is 13 residues long. V was pared by 1 base and J by 6 bases, with 9 bases between. Germline loops: CDR1 SGHVS, CDR2 FNYEAQ. CDR3 amino acids: CASSLEAGAEAFF. The CDR3 DNA is TGTGCCAGCAGCTTAGAGGCAGGGGCTGAAGCTTTCTTT. Full variable domain (missing parts from reference TRBV7-6 and TRBJ1-1): GAGVSQSPRYKVTKRGQDVALRCDPISGHVSLYWYRQALGQGPEFLTYFNYEAQQDKSGLPNDRFSAERPEGSISTLTIQRTEQRDSAMYRCASSLEAGAEAFFGQGTRLTVV.

The V gene is TRBV30, the J gene TRBJ2-1; a weak D match, TRBD2 (5 bases). From germline, CDR1 is GTSNPN and CDR2 SVGIG (reference sequence). CDR3 size: 14 residues. Deletions cut 4 bases from V and 9 bases from J, with 19 bases between. The CDR3 spells CAWTSPESGIEQFF. The CDR3, as DNA: TGTGCCTGGACTAGCCCCGAATCGGGGATTGAGCAGTTCTTC.

This clone has more than one count but fewer than ten. V usage is TRBV5-6 and J usage is TRBJ1-2; tentatively, D is TRBD1 (5 bases). The CDR3 has 14 amino acids. V was shortened by 3 bases and J by 4 bases, with 13 bases between the two germline ends. The germline V gene has CDR1 SGHDT and CDR2 YYEEEE. In DNA form, the CDR3 reads TGTGCCAGCAGCTCGTCGGGGGAGGTCTATGGCTACACCTTC. It specifies CASSSSGEVYGYTF.

The chain combines TRBV7-7 with TRBJ2-2, with D possibly TRBD1 on 6 matching bases. CDR3 size: 15 residues. V gave up 1 base and J gave up 7 bases, with 13 bases separating them. The germline CDR1 and CDR2 sequences are SSHAT and FNYEAQ (reference sequence). The CDR3 region has the DNA TGTGCCAGCAGCTTAGTTTCAGGGGCGGACGGGGAGCTGTTTTTT. This encodes CASSLVSGADGELFF. Variable domain in full (rest from reference TRBV7-7 and TRBJ2-2): GAGVSQSPRYKVTKRGQDVTLRCDPISSHATLYWYQQALGQGPEFLTYFNYEAQPDKSGLPSDRFSAERPEGSISTLTIQRTEQRDSAMYRCASSLVSGADGELFFGEGSRLTVL.

As to this clone: At one boundary the junction diverges from the germline segment, which might be a read error. Other nucleotide sequences in the sample specify the same CDR3. This chain connects TRBV7-7 to TRBJ2-3; 16 nucleotides line up with TRBD2. The CDR3 covers 15 residues. Germline CDR1 SSHAT, CDR2 FNYEAQ (reference sequence). CDR3 coding DNA: TGTGCTAGCAGCCCGGGACTAGCGGGAGGGGATACGCAGTATTTT. Protein product: CASSPGLAGGDTQYF.

DNA for the CDR3: TGTGCCAGCAGCAGGACAGGGGATGGCTACACCTTC. Translating gives CASSRTGDGYTF. This chain connects TRBV27 to TRBJ1-2; 9 bases match TRBD1. The CDR3 is 12 residues long. CDR1 MNHEY and CDR2 SMNVEV come from the germline V gene (reference sequence). Trimming removed 6 bases from V and 6 bases from J; junction bases left unmatched: 2.

The CDR3: CASREQELSGNTIYF. The CDR3 nucleotides read TGCGCCAGCAGGGAACAGGAGCTCTCTGGAAACACCATATATTTT. The V call is TRBV5-1, the J call TRBJ1-3; a weak D match, TRBD1 (5 bases). V lost 5 bases and J 0 bases, leaving 12 bases between the germline ends. Germline values: CDR1 SGHRS, CDR2 YFSETQ. This CDR3 spans 15 amino acids.

The CDR3 DNA sequence: TGTGCCAGTAGTATCCACGGGGGCCGGGTGGGTGAAGCTTTCTTT. Amino acid sequence: CASSIHGGRVGEAFF. The chain joins TRBV19 to TRBJ1-1; D possibly corresponds to TRBD1 (6 bases). Germline loops: CDR1 LNHDA, CDR2 SQIVND (reference sequence). CDR3 length: 15 residues. Trimming removed 3 bases at V and 7 bases at J, with 18 bases between. The full variable domain, rest sourced from reference TRBV19 and TRBJ1-1, is DGGITQSPKYLFRKEGQNVTLSCEQNLNHDAMYWYRQDPGQGLRLIYYSQIVNDFQKGDIAEGYSVSREKKESFPLTVTSAQKNPTAFYLCASSIHGGRVGEAFFGQGTRLTVV.

The chain has TRBV7-2 and TRBJ2-1; D possibly matches TRBD1 or TRBD2 (5 bases each). Trimming took off 6 bases at V and 2 bases at J, with 20 bases between the two ends. The length of the CDR3 is 17 residues. The germline gives CDR1 SGHTA, CDR2 FQGNSA. The CDR3 is CASRPVIRDVAYNEQFF. CDR3 coding DNA: TGTGCCAGCAGACCAGTTATCCGGGACGTCGCCTACAATGAGCAGTTCTTC. Drawing the rest from reference TRBV7-2 and TRBJ2-1, the complete variable domain is GAGVSQSPSNKVTEKGKDVELRCDPISGHTALYWYRQSLGQGLEFLIYFQGNSAPDKSGLPSDRFSAERTGGSVSTLTIQRTQQEDSAVYLCASRPVIRDVAYNEQFFGPGTRLTVL.

This chain uses TRBV18 with TRBJ1-6; no clear D gene. The CDR3 has 15 amino acids. Per the germline V gene, CDR1 is KGHSH and CDR2 is LQKENI. V was shortened by 4 bases and J by 6 bases, with 13 bases between the two germline ends. This chain's CDR3 is CASSHLSQINSPLHF. The CDR3 nucleotides are TGTGCCAGCTCACACCTGTCGCAGATTAATTCACCCCTCCACTTT.

The rearrangement links TRBV10-3 to TRBJ1-6; no firm D call. Germline V gene data show CDR1 as ENHRY and CDR2 as SYGVKD. V was shortened by 6 bases and J by 5 bases, with 14 bases between the two germline ends. This CDR3 spans 15 amino acids. CDR3 DNA sequence: TGTGCCATCAGGCTTCCGGATTCAGATAATTCACCCCTCCACTTT. Translated: CAIRLPDSDNSPLHF.

This clone was observed a handful of times. J is TRBJ1-5 and V is TRBV10-2, with 8 bases aligning to TRBD1. This CDR3 spans 15 amino acids. From germline, CDR1 is WSHSY and CDR2 SAAADI. V lost 6 bases to trimming and J lost 5 bases; unmatched junction nucleotides: 9. The CDR3 DNA reads TGCGCCAGCAGCACCACAGGGGGACGGGATCAGCCCCAGCATTTT. As protein: CASSTTGGRDQPQHF.

The chain joins TRBV15 to TRBJ2-7; the match to TRBD1 covers 7 bases. Germline lookup yields CDR1 LNHNV and CDR2 YYDKDF (reference sequence). This CDR3 is 13 amino acids long. With 6 bases clipped from V and 3 bases from J, the junction kept 5 bases outside the gene matches. The CDR3 loop is CATRRTGVYEQYF. CDR3 DNA sequence: TGTGCCACCAGACGGACAGGTGTCTACGAGCAGTACTTC.